The next 26 T cell receptor beta chains were all read from a single sample in a study of regulatory T cells in long-lasting Graves disease. The time point denotes: newly diagnosed GD, antithyroid drugs for less than 3 months. Extracted RNA from PBMCs served as the source of the TCR library. Sequencing libraries for TCR beta were prepared with iRepertoire HTBI primers and Arm-PCR of CDR3 regions. TCRdb processed the multiplex PCR reads anew with MiXCR; each CDR3 protein has one entry. There are around 400,000 distinct CDR3 sequences in the sample; around 11% occur only once, and approximately 17% lies in the top ten. The sample was also linked to a second study, of T cells in Graves' hyperthyroidism and ophthalmopathy.

Sample: peripheral blood mononuclear cells (PBMCs), taken at new diagnosis, from a patient treated with antithyroid drugs. Every receptor here comes from a woman between 18 and 30 years old with Graves disease.

Ten or more counts support this clonotype. This chain uses TRBV5-4 with TRBJ1-3; tentative D call: TRBD1 (5 bases). V shed 5 bases and J shed 0 bases, with 9 bases lying between them. This CDR3 comprises 14 residues. Per the germline V gene, CDR1 is SGHNT and CDR2 is YYREEE (reference sequence). CDR3 in DNA: TGTGCCAGCAGGGAGGGGTTCTCTGGAAACACCATATATTTT. This codes for CASREGFSGNTIYF.

This clonotype was detected many times. The rearrangement links TRBV6-1 to TRBJ1-1, with D possibly TRBD1 on 5 matching bases. Per germline, CDR1 MNHNS and CDR2 SASEGT. The CDR3 loop spans 11 amino acids. Trimming took 8 bases from V and 11 from J, leaving 15 bases between them. The CDR3 spells CASASGRMAFF. Written as DNA, the CDR3 is TGTGCCAGCGCGTCGGGACGTATGGCTTTCTTT.

This clonotype was detected many times. The V call is TRBV29-1, the J call TRBJ2-1, with TRBD1 matching over 8 bases. With 7 bases clipped from V and 8 bases from J, the junction kept 13 bases outside the gene matches. The CDR3 is 14 residues long. Germline V CDR1 and CDR2: SQVTM, ANQGSEA. The CDR3 sequence is CSALKGTGGDEQFF. The CDR3 DNA is TGCAGCGCCCTGAAAGGGACAGGAGGGGATGAGCAGTTCTTC.

This clonotype was detected ten times or more. This chain joins TRBV11-2 and TRBJ2-2; 15 bases fit TRBD2. There are 17 residues in the CDR3. Germline values: CDR1 SGHAT, CDR2 FQNNGV. With 4 bases clipped from V and 5 bases from J, the junction kept 5 bases outside the gene matches. CDR3 protein: CASSSRTSGRGTGELFF. The DNA for the CDR3 is TGTGCCAGCAGCTCCAGGACTAGCGGGAGGGGGACCGGGGAGCTGTTTTTT.

The CDR3 reads CASSSGHINSPLHF. CDR3 in DNA: TGTGCCAGCAGCTCAGGACACATAAATTCACCCCTCCACTTT. The chain is built from TRBV11-2 and TRBJ1-6, with a weak D call TRBD1 (5 bases). This CDR3 has 14 residues. The V gene's germline CDR1 is SGHAT and CDR2 FQNNGV. V lost 4 bases to trimming and J lost 7 bases, with 11 bases between them. The full variable domain, with the rest looked up from reference TRBV11-2 and TRBJ1-6, is EAGVAQSPRYKIIEKRQSVAFWCNPISGHATLYWYQQILGQGPKLLIQFQNNGVVDDSQLPKDRFSAERLKGVDSTLKIQPAKLEDSAVYLCASSSGHINSPLHFGNGTRLTVT.

This clonotype was observed many times. The V call is TRBV28, the J call TRBJ2-1; tentative D call: TRBD2 (6 bases). CDR3 length equals 17 residues. Germline CDR1 MDHEN, CDR2 SYDVKM. V lost 6 bases, J lost 0 bases, and 18 bases lay in between. The CDR3 sequence: CASRPPGLGSSYNEQFF. Here the CDR3 DNA reads TGTGCCAGCAGACCTCCGGGACTGGGTAGCTCCTACAATGAGCAGTTCTTC.

This clonotype was observed a handful of times. Given a much more abundant clone one base away, this may be a read error. The J gene is TRBJ2-2, the V gene TRBV24-1, with TRBD2 matching over 7 bases. CDR3 length equals 17 residues. Germline CDR1 reads KGHDR; CDR2 reads SFDVKD. With 4 bases clipped from V and 3 bases from J, the junction kept 10 bases outside the gene matches. The CDR3 DNA is TGTGCCACCAGTGACTCGGACCAGGGAGGGGACACCGGGGAGCTGTTTTTT. Protein product: CATSDSDQGGDTGELFF.

The chain has TRBV28 and TRBJ1-1; TRBD1 matches at 8 bases. The CDR3 consists of 16 residues. In germline, CDR1 is MDHEN, CDR2 SYDVKM. Germline trimming cut 2 bases from V and 0 bases from J; bases unmatched to any gene: 5. Here the CDR3 DNA reads TGTGCCAGCAGTTTAAGGACAGGGATGATGAACACTGAAGCTTTCTTT. Encoded protein: CASSLRTGMMNTEAFF.

This clonotype was detected many times. The genes are TRBV27 and TRBJ2-5; D is uncertain. Germline V gene lookup returns CDR1 MNHEY and CDR2 SMNVEV (reference sequence). Trimming pared 7 bases from V and 4 bases from J, leaving 13 bases between. The CDR3 runs to 13 residues. DNA of the CDR3: TGTGCCAGCATGAGGCTTTTGGGAGAGACCCAGTACTTC. Translating gives CASMRLLGETQYF.

This clonotype was seen ten or more times. This rearrangement joins TRBV5-5 to TRBJ1-1; D is ambiguous. CDR1 and CDR2 from the germline V gene are SGHKS and YYEKEE (reference sequence). Trimming shortened V by 4 bases and J by 0 bases, and 10 bases separated the two germline ends. The CDR3 length is 14 residues. Here the CDR3 reads CASSRGWMNTEAFF. In DNA, the CDR3 is TGTGCCAGCAGCCGAGGCTGGATGAACACTGAAGCTTTCTTT. The full variable domain, in which reference TRBV5-5 and TRBJ1-1 provide the parts outside the CDR3, is DAGVTQSPTHLIKTRGQQVTLRCSPISGHKSVSWYQQVLGQGPQFIFQYYEKEERGRGNFPDRFSARQFPNYSSELNVNALLLGDSALYLCASSRGWMNTEAFFGQGTRLTVV.

This clonotype was detected ten times or more. This chain links TRBV28 with TRBJ2-7; TRBD1 agrees at 10 bases. The junction had 1 base not matched to a gene; V was cut back by 0 bases and J by 5 bases. CDR1 MDHEN and CDR2 SYDVKM come from the germline V gene. This CDR3 has 14 amino acids. The CDR3 reads CASSLWGTGDEQYF. The DNA of the CDR3 is TGTGCCAGCAGTTTATGGGGGACAGGGGACGAGCAGTACTTC.

This clonotype was found many times. This chain joins TRBV7-2 and TRBJ2-5; D gene unclear. Germline V lookup: CDR1 SGHTA, CDR2 FQGNSA. The CDR3 loop spans 13 amino acids. Deletions cut 3 bases from V and 4 bases from J, with 9 bases between. CDR3 nucleotide sequence: TGTGCCAGCAGCTTTGGGTTTTTAGAGACCCAGTACTTC. The encoded protein is CASSFGFLETQYF.

This clonotype came up many times. The rearrangement links TRBV28 to TRBJ2-7; maybe TRBD1 (6 bases). This CDR3 is built from 14 residues. Germline loops: CDR1 MDHEN, CDR2 SYDVKM. The V end was cut by 7 bases, the J end by 1 base, with 14 bases between. DNA for the CDR3: TGTGCCAGCATTGACAGGAAGCCTTCCTACGAGCAGTACTTC. Encoded protein: CASIDRKPSYEQYF.

This clonotype came up many times. The chain is built from TRBV7-8 and TRBJ1-5; D uncertain. CDR3 length: 15 residues. In germline, CDR1 is SGHVS, CDR2 FQNEAQ. V lost 5 bases, J lost 2 bases, and 13 bases lay in between. The CDR3 DNA reads as TGTGCCAGCAGCCGACGTAGGGTGGGCAATCAGCCCCAGCATTTT. Protein: CASSRRRVGNQPQHF.

For this clonotype: This likely stems from a read error, as it lies one base from a far larger clone. DNA for the CDR3: TGTGCCAGCAGCCAAGATAGGGGTGAAACTTTCTTT. Residues: CASSQDRGETFF. The genes are TRBV3-1 and TRBJ2-3; TRBD1 might be the D (5 bases). In germline, CDR1 is LGHDT, CDR2 YNNKEL (reference sequence). The CDR3 totals 12 residues.

This chain joins TRBV24-1 and TRBJ2-1; D remains ambiguous. V gave up 4 bases and J gave up 13 bases, with 19 bases separating them. CDR3 length equals 14 residues. Germline V CDR1 and CDR2: KGHDR, SFDVKD. CDR3 DNA: TGTGCCACCAGTGACCCTCCCCTGGGCCGGGTACAGTTCTTC. Protein product: CATSDPPLGRVQFF.

The table lists this clonotype with a few counts. This clone may be a read error of a much larger clone one base away. The rearrangement links TRBV6-5 to TRBJ2-1, with D possibly being TRBD2 (7 bases). Germline V CDR1 and CDR2: MNHEY, SVGAGI. This CDR3 comprises 17 residues. The V and J ends lost 4 bases and 9 bases respectively, with 25 bases between them. Here the CDR3 DNA reads TGTGCCAGCAGTTCGTGGACTAGGGGGGACCCCATTCGTGAGCAGTTCTTC. Translation gives CASSSWTRGDPIREQFF.

In its sample, this clonotype was seen many times. This sequence joins TRBV12-3 or TRBV12-4 and TRBJ2-1, with 14 bases identical to TRBD2. CDR3 size: 15 residues. J gave up 10 bases and V 5 bases, and 7 bases lay outside the gene matches. The chain's CDR3 is CASSPGLAGEREQFF. CDR3 DNA sequence: TGTGCCAGCAGTCCGGGACTAGCGGGAGAGAGGGAGCAGTTCTTC.

In this sample, this clonotype turned up a few times. The chain couples TRBV5-6 to TRBJ2-7; maybe TRBD2 (6 bases). Trimming stripped 3 bases from V and 0 bases from J, with 13 bases between. The CDR3 loop spans 15 amino acids. The germline V gene encodes CDR1 SGHDT and CDR2 YYEEEE. CDR3: CASSWGREPSYEQYV. The CDR3, as DNA: TGTGCCAGCAGCTGGGGACGGGAGCCCTCCTACGAGCAGTACGTC.

V usage is TRBV19 and J usage is TRBJ2-1; TRBD2 might be the D (5 bases). CDR1 is LNHDA, CDR2 SQIVND, per germline (reference sequence). This CDR3 is 14 amino acids long. The ends were cut back, 3 bases at V and 6 bases at J, with 12 bases in the middle. The CDR3 here is CASSMSERANEQFF. CDR3 nucleotide sequence: TGTGCCAGTAGTATGAGCGAGAGGGCCAATGAGCAGTTCTTC.

This clonotype has a count of ten or more. V and J are TRBV6-2 or TRBV6-3 and TRBJ2-7; 8 bases are a match to TRBD1. The CDR3 is 13 amino acids. Germline trimming cut 2 bases from V and 6 bases from J; bases unmatched to any gene: 3. Germline V CDR1 and CDR2: MNHEY, SVGEGT. CDR3 region: CASSYRTGREQYF. CDR3 nucleotides: TGTGCCAGCAGTTACAGGACAGGGCGCGAGCAGTACTTC.

This clonotype was counted ten times or more. CDR3 sequence: CASSLAKGLDRELFF. CDR3 bases: TGTGCCAGCAGCTTAGCAAAGGGGTTGGACCGGGAGCTGTTTTTT. The V gene is TRBV11-3, the J gene TRBJ2-2, with TRBD1 as a possible D gene (5 bases). The CDR3 covers 15 residues. Germline values: CDR1 SGHNT, CDR2 YENEEA. V was trimmed by 1 base and J by 9 bases, leaving 15 bases between them.

This clonotype showed up many times. V usage is TRBV12-3 or TRBV12-4 and J usage is TRBJ2-5; D may correspond to TRBD1 or TRBD2 (5 bases each). V dropped 8 bases and J dropped 5 bases, with 21 bases sitting between them. There are 15 residues in the CDR3. The CDR3 region has the DNA TGTGCCAGCTCAACCGGGGCAGGGAGTTTGGAGACCCAGTACTTC. The encoded protein is CASSTGAGSLETQYF.

This clonotype showed up many times. V is TRBV24-1 and J is TRBJ2-1, with a possible D match to TRBD2 (7 bases). The V end was cut by 4 bases, the J end by 9 bases, with 21 bases between. This CDR3 is built from 16 residues. The V gene's germline CDR1 is KGHDR and CDR2 SFDVKD. CDR3 bases: TGTGCCACCAGTGACCGGAGGGGGGGGGCCAGCGGTGAGCAGTTCTTC. Protein: CATSDRRGGASGEQFF.

This clonotype turned up a few times. The chain combines TRBV5-1 with TRBJ2-7; TRBD1 matches 7 bases. This CDR3 region has 16 residues. Germline V lookup: CDR1 SGHRS, CDR2 YFSETQ. With V trimmed by 4 bases and J by 2 bases, 12 bases remained unmatched. Here the CDR3 reads CASSLPPRDSTYEQYF. CDR3 sequence (DNA): TGCGCCAGCAGCCTTCCCCCCCGGGACAGTACCTACGAGCAGTACTTC.

This clonotype has at least ten counts. The chain combines TRBV29-1 with TRBJ2-1; D is possibly TRBD1 (5 bases). The CDR3 covers 14 residues. The V end lost 3 bases, the J end lost 4 bases, and 13 bases lay between the germline ends. The germline gives CDR1 SQVTM, CDR2 ANQGSEA. The CDR3 loop reads CSVEAGSRYNEQFF. The CDR3 region has the DNA TGCAGCGTTGAGGCAGGGTCACGATACAATGAGCAGTTCTTC.